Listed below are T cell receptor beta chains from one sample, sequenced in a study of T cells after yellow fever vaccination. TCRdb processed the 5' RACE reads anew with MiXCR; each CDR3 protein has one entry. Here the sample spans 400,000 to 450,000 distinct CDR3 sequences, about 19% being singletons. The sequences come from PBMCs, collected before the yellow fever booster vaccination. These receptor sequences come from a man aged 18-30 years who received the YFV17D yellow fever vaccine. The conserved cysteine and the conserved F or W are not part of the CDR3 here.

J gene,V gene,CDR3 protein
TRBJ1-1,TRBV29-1,SVPSVSYTEAF
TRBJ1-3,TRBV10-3,AIRSQSYPGNTIY
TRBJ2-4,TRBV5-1,ASSLDPPGEVAKNIQY
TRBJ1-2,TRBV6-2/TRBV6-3,ASSYSAGPYGYT
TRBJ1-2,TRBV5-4,ASSFRTDYGYT
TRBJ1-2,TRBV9,ASSDLRDGYT
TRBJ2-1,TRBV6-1,ASSGLAGYNEQF
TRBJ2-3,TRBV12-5,ASGSNRDDRQY
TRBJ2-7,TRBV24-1,ATSSGTGVDDEQY
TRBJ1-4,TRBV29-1,SVKTARGEKLF
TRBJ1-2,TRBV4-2,ASFDRNYGYT
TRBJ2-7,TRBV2,ASSAVWPFTYEQY
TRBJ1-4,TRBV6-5,ASSLSGDNEKLF
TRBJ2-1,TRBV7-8,ASSLAHGRGYNEQF
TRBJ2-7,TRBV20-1,SVQTGQGADEQY
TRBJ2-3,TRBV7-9,ASSSPGAPDTQY
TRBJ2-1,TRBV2,ASIAGGPNEQF
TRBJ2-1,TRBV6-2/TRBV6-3,ASSYRGRREQF
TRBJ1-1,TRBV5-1,ASRLQGEATEAF
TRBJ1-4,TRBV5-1,ASRPGTGGEKLF
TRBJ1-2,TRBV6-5,ASVHPGYGYT
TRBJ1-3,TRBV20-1,SAQQGAGGNTIY
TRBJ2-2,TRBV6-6,ASKASGGAATGELF
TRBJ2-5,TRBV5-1,ASSLIQAGGHGTQY
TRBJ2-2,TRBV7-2,ASSLASDRVATGELF
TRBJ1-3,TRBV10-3,AISESIGVSSGNTIY
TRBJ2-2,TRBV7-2,ASSMEYTGELF
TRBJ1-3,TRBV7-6,ASRPTRTGISGNTIY
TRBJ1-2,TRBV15,ATSRDTESFYGYT
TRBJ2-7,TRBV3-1,ASSQEGARASYEQY
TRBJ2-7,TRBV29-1,SATPGQTSYEQY
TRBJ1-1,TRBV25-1,ASSEYPGGKNTEAF
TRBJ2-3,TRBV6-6,ASSPTLGQSTDTQY
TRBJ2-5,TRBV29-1,SAKTETQY
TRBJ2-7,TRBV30,AWRETEYYEQY
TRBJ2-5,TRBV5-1,ASSLGAGPRQGETQY
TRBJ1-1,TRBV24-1,ATSAAVGTEAF
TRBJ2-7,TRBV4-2,ASSQAGDGYEQY
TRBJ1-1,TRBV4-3,ASSQETGFDEAF
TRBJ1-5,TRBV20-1,SASRNEQPQH
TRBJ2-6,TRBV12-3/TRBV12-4,ASSPLGSSGANVLT
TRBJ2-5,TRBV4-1,ASSNGLAGDETQY
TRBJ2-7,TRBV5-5,ASSTTVSGDDEQY
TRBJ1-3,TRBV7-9,ASRGRRRISGNTIY
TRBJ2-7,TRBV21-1,ARERRTAPDEQY
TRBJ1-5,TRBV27,ASRNGASNQPQH
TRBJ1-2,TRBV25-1,ASSTARDGNINYGYT
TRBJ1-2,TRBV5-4,ASRAGTGAYGYT
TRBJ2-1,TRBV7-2,ASSLWTSGVAYNEQF
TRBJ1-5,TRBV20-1,SANRPGWNQPQH
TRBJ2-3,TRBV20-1,SARTAHGTDTQY
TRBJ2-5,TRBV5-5,ASSLIQGEIQETQY
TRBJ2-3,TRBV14,ASRTSGGFGNTQY
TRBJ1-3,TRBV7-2,ASRTRTGTGNTIY
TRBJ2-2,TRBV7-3,ASSPTGASTGELF
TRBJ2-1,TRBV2,ASSVSLLAGGYNEQF
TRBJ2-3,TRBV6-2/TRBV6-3,ASAVPYTQY
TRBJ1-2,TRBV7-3,ASSLTSGYGYT
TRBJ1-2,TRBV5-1,ASRPLINYGYT
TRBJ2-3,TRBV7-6,ASSSEYGTDTQY